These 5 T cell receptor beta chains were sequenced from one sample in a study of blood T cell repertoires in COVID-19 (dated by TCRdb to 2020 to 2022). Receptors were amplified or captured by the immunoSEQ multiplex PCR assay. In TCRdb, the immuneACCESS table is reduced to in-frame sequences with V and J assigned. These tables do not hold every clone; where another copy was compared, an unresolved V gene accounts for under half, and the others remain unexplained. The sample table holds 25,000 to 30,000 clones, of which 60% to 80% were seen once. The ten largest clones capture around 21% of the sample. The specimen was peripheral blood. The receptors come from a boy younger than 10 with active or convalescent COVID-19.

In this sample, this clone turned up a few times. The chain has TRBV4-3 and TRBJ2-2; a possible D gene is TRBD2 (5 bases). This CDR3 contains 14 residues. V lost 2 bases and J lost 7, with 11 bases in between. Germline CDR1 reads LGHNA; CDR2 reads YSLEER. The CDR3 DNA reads TGCGCCAGCAGCCAAATAGCGAAGGGCGGGGAGCTGTTTTTT. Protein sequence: CASSQIAKGGELFF.

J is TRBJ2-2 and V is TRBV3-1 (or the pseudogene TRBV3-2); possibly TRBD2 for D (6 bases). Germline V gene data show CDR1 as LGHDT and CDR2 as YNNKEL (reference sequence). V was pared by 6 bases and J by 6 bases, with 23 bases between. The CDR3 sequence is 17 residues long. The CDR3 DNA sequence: TGTGCCAGCAGGGATGTAGGGGCCGGGCGGGGAGCCGGGGAGCTGTTTTTT. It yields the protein CASRDVGAGRGAGELFF.

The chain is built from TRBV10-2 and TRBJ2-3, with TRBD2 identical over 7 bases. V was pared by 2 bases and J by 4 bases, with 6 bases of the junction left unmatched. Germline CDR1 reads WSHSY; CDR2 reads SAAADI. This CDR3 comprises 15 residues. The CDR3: CASSEGGLGPDTQYF. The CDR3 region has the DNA TGCGCCAGCAGTGAGGGTGGACTAGGCCCAGATACGCAGTATTTT.

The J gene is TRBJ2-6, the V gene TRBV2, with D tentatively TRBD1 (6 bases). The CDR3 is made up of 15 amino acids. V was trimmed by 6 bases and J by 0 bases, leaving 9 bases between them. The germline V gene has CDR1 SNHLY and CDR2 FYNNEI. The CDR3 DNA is TGTGCCAGCAGGAGCAGGGGCTCTGGGGCCAACGTCCTGACTTTC. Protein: CASRSRGSGANVLTF.

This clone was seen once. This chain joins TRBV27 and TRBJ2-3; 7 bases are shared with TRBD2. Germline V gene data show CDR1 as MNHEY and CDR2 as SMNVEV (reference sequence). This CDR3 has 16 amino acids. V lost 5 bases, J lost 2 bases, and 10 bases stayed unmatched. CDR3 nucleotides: TGTGCCAGCAGTGTCCGGGGAGGGTCTTACACAGATACGCAGTATTTT. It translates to CASSVRGGSYTDTQYF.